These 18 T cell receptor beta chains share one sample of origin, sequenced in a study of blood T cell repertoires in COVID-19. Some clones are missing from TCRdb's copy, which holds only in-frame ones; the method was immunoSEQ multiplex PCR. This table holds tens of thousands of clones, 84% found once. Sequencing was carried out using peripheral blood. These receptors were taken from a man over 45 with acute or convalescent COVID-19.

The chain couples TRBV2 to TRBJ2-3; 8 nucleotides match TRBD1. V shed 5 bases and J 6 bases; nucleotides not matched to a gene: 13. This CDR3 spans 16 amino acids. The germline CDR1 and CDR2 sequences are SNHLY and FYNNEI. The CDR3 region is CASSRGTGSKADTQYF. CDR3 DNA: TGTGCCAGCAGTCGCGGGACAGGATCGAAGGCGGATACGCAGTATTTT.

V usage is TRBV3-1 (or the pseudogene TRBV3-2) and J usage is TRBJ1-2, with D perhaps TRBD1 (5 bases). V lost 1 base to trimming and J lost 7 bases, with 16 bases between them. Germline assignment: CDR1 LGHDT and CDR2 YNNKEL (reference sequence). The CDR3 spans 15 residues. The CDR3 region has the DNA TGTGCCAGCAGCCAAGGACTAGCGGGGGAAGGTGGCTACACCTTC. Translating it yields CASSQGLAGEGGYTF.

CDR3 in DNA: TGTGCCAGCACCTCGTTAGGGACAGGGGGCGACGAGCAGTACTTC. This translates into CASTSLGTGGDEQYF. The chain joins TRBV6-6 to TRBJ2-7; 12 nucleotides match TRBD1. V gave up 7 bases and J gave up 5 bases; unmatched junction bases: 9. The germline CDR1 and CDR2 sequences are MNHNY and SVGAGI (reference sequence). This CDR3 comprises 15 residues.

This chain joins TRBV9 and TRBJ2-3, with 10 positions matching TRBD2. There are 15 residues in the CDR3. Germline trimming cut 0 bases from V and 4 bases from J; bases unmatched to any gene: 2. Germline V gene lookup returns CDR1 SGDLS and CDR2 YYNGEE. The CDR3 sequence is CASSVGLAGADTQYF. CDR3 in DNA: TGTGCCAGCAGCGTAGGTCTAGCGGGAGCAGATACGCAGTATTTT.

There are many counts of this clone. V is TRBV3-1 (or the pseudogene TRBV3-2) and J is TRBJ2-7; a weak D match, TRBD2 (5 bases). The CDR3 contains 16 residues. Germline CDR1 LGHDT, CDR2 YNNKEL (reference sequence). Trimming took 4 bases from V and 0 from J, leaving 16 bases between them. The CDR3 DNA follows: TGTGCCAGCAGCCGCCTAGGGAGCGTGAGCTCCTACGAGCAGTACTTC. Translated: CASSRLGSVSSYEQYF.

J is TRBJ1-4 and V is TRBV19, with TRBD1 matching 8 bases. Trimming took 5 bases from V and 7 from J; bases not matched to a gene: 9. The CDR3 is made up of 15 amino acids. CDR1 and CDR2 (germline): LNHDA, SQIVND (reference sequence). CDR3 bases: TGTGCCAGTAGTTCCCACAGGGGGAATCGTGAAAAACTGTTTTTT. Protein: CASSSHRGNREKLFF.

The chain is built from TRBV5-4 and TRBJ1-5; 9 bases are shared with TRBD1. The germline gives CDR1 SGHNT, CDR2 YYREEE (reference sequence). The V segment lost 3 bases and the J segment 4 bases; nucleotides outside the gene matches: 5. The CDR3 length is 15 residues. DNA for the CDR3: TGTGCCAGCAGCTCACAGGGGGCTGGGAATCAGCCCCAGCATTTT. It codes for CASSSQGAGNQPQHF.

The DNA of the CDR3 is TGTGCCAGCACCGGCGGGGGACCAGTGGATACGCAGTATTTT. Its translation is CASTGGGPVDTQYF. The chain carries TRBV2 and TRBJ2-3; 7 positions agree with TRBD2. The CDR3 loop spans 14 amino acids. After removal of 7 bases from V and 6 bases from J, the junction contained 10 bases not matched to a gene. The V gene's germline CDR1 is SNHLY and CDR2 FYNNEI.

The rearrangement links TRBV6-5 to TRBJ1-6, with 8 bases that match TRBD1. CDR1 and CDR2 (germline): MNHEY, SVGAGI. This CDR3 has 14 amino acids. J gave up 1 base and V 10 bases, and 3 bases lay outside the gene matches. CDR3 region: CATGQGSYNSPLHF. DNA of the CDR3: TGTGCCACCGGACAGGGATCCTATAATTCACCCCTCCACTTT.

The chain combines TRBV29-1 with TRBJ2-2; D unresolved. Trimming removed 4 bases from V and 6 bases from J, with 18 bases in between. The CDR3 has 15 residues. From germline, CDR1 is SQVTM and CDR2 ANQGSEA. CDR3 amino acids: CSVVTNLGSAGELFF. The CDR3 nucleotides read TGCAGCGTTGTCACAAACCTAGGATCGGCCGGGGAGCTGTTTTTT.

The V call is TRBV15, the J call TRBJ1-6, with 9 positions matching TRBD1. V shed 3 bases, J shed 7 bases, and the junction held 4 bases outside the gene matches. The CDR3 totals 15 residues. Germline CDR1 reads LNHNV; CDR2 reads YYDKDF (reference sequence). The CDR3 protein is CATSSRDRENSPLHF. CDR3 nucleotide sequence: TGTGCCACCAGCAGCAGGGACAGGGAGAATTCACCCCTCCACTTT.

This clone was detected only a few times. V is TRBV7-3 and J is TRBJ1-3; D not resolved. Germline CDR1 SGHTA, CDR2 FQGTGA. V dropped 5 bases and J dropped 3 bases, with 8 bases sitting between them. This CDR3 has 13 residues. This chain's CDR3 is CASSQAGGNTIYF. CDR3 coding DNA: TGTGCCAGCAGCCAGGCGGGTGGAAACACCATATATTTT. Together with reference TRBV7-3 and TRBJ1-3, the CDR3 gives the full variable domain: GAGVSQTPSNKVTEKGKYVELRCDPISGHTALYWYRQSLGQGPEFLIYFQGTGAADDSGLPNDRFFAVRPEGSVSTLKIQRTERGDSAVYLCASSQAGGNTIYFGEGSWLTVV.

This clone was observed a handful of times. The rearrangement joins TRBV6-5 to TRBJ2-5, with D hard to call. Trimming left V 4 bases short and J 1 base short, with 10 bases between. Per germline, CDR1 MNHEY and CDR2 SVGAGI. The CDR3 is made up of 14 amino acids. The CDR3 spells CASSSMQSQETQYF. The CDR3 DNA follows: TGTGCCAGCAGTTCAATGCAGTCCCAAGAGACCCAGTACTTC.

This clone was seen more than once but under ten times. The rearrangement uses TRBV19 and TRBJ1-5; D gene unclear. Germline CDR1 LNHDA, CDR2 SQIVND (reference sequence). The V and J ends lost 9 bases and 0 bases respectively, with 12 bases between them. The CDR3 totals 14 residues. The chain's CDR3 is CASAGSYSNQPQHF. The CDR3 nucleotides are TGTGCCAGCGCCGGGAGCTATAGCAATCAGCCCCAGCATTTT.

The gene calls are TRBV24-1 and TRBJ1-1; the match to TRBD1 covers 8 bases. From germline, CDR1 is KGHDR and CDR2 SFDVKD. V lost 2 bases and J lost 1; bases outside the gene matches: 5. The CDR3 covers 16 residues. This CDR3 reads CATSDSGQGANTEAFF. CDR3 bases: TGTGCCACCAGTGATTCGGGGCAGGGGGCGAACACTGAAGCTTTCTTT.

This rearrangement joins TRBV5-1 to TRBJ1-1; no reliable D call. The germline gives CDR1 SGHRS, CDR2 YFSETQ. V was pared by 0 bases and J by 1 base, with 4 bases between. The CDR3 has 13 amino acids. The CDR3 nucleotides read TGCGCCAGCAGCTTGGTCTCGAACACTGAAGCTTTCTTT. Its protein product is CASSLVSNTEAFF.

This chain uses TRBV6-1 with TRBJ1-5; no clear D. CDR1 MNHNS and CDR2 SASEGT come from the germline V gene. The CDR3 is 16 amino acids. Trimming shortened V by 2 bases and J by 2 bases, and 13 bases separated the two germline ends. The CDR3 DNA is TGTGCCAGCAGTGAAAGTCGGGGATTCGGCAATCAGCCCCAGCATTTT. Translation: CASSESRGFGNQPQHF.

J is TRBJ1-2 and V is TRBV7-9, with 8 nucleotides matching TRBD1. This CDR3 region has 13 residues. From germline, CDR1 is SEHNR and CDR2 FQNEAQ (reference sequence). J lost 8 bases, V lost 4 bases, and 6 bases had no gene match. The CDR3 region has the DNA TGTGCCAGCAGCTCGAGGACAGGGTGGGGCTACACCTTC. It encodes CASSSRTGWGYTF. Based on the CDR3 plus reference TRBV7-9 and TRBJ1-2, the full variable domain is DTGVSQNPRHKITKRGQNVTFRCDPISEHNRLYWYRQTLGQGPEFLTYFQNEAQLEKSRLLSDRFSAERPKGSFSTLEIQRTEQGDSAMYLCASSSRTGWGYTFGSGTRLTVV.